This passage covers 11 T cell receptor beta chains from one sample sequenced in a study of Ad26.COV2.S vaccination and SARS-CoV-2 variants. The method was immunoSEQ multiplex PCR; TCRdb's version includes in-frame clones alone and lacks a portion of them. The table includes roughly 510,000 clones, around 85% detected once. Treatment given: roughly 18 received Ad26.COV2.S at low or high dose, single or two shots; roughly five received placebo; per-sample allocation not given. Each sample was drawn 63 days after the first injection (of vaccine or placebo). Sequences were derived from peripheral blood, sampled in a trial of Ad26.COV2.S vaccine versus placebo. Receptors were obtained from a person between 18 and 60 years old who received the Ad26.COV2.S COVID-19 vaccine or a placebo.

Note on this clone: The sample carries other DNA sequences with the same CDR3. The V and J genes are TRBV30 and TRBJ1-1; perhaps TRBD1 as D (5 bases). This CDR3 spans 13 amino acids. The V and J ends lost 0 bases and 5 bases respectively, with 10 bases between them. Per the germline V gene, CDR1 is GTSNPN and CDR2 is SVGIG (reference sequence). The CDR3 DNA follows: TGTGCCTGGAGTGTTCGGGGGGATACTGAAGCTTTCTTT. This encodes CAWSVRGDTEAFF.

This clone was counted a single time. The chain has TRBV9 and TRBJ2-7, with D perhaps TRBD2 (6 bases). Trimming removed 1 base from V and 3 bases from J, with 11 bases in between. This CDR3 has 14 amino acids. Germline CDR1 reads SGDLS; CDR2 reads YYNGEE. CDR3: CASSVYQGGYEQYF. In DNA, the CDR3 is TGTGCCAGCAGCGTATATCAGGGAGGCTACGAGCAGTACTTC.

V is TRBV18 and J is TRBJ2-5; TRBD2 matches 7 bases. With V trimmed by 6 bases and J by 1 base, 5 bases remained unmatched. Germline lookup yields CDR1 KGHSH and CDR2 LQKENI. CDR3 size: 14 residues. The CDR3 sequence: CASSPPSGQETQYF. The CDR3 DNA reads TGTGCCAGCTCGCCGCCTAGCGGCCAAGAGACCCAGTACTTC.

V usage is TRBV6-5 and J usage is TRBJ2-6; TRBD1 agrees at 7 bases. The germline CDR1 and CDR2 sequences are MNHEY and SVGAGI. The V gene end was trimmed by 5 bases and the J gene end by 4 bases; junction bases not matched to a gene: 5. The CDR3 has 15 amino acids. CDR3 residues: CASSHDRAGANVLTF. The CDR3 DNA is TGTGCCAGCAGTCACGACAGGGCCGGGGCCAACGTCCTGACTTTC.

The genes are TRBV11-2 and TRBJ2-3, with 9 nucleotides matching TRBD2. J gave up 0 bases and V 3 bases, and 10 bases lay outside the gene matches. Germline CDR1 reads SGHAT; CDR2 reads FQNNGV. The CDR3 covers 18 residues. The CDR3 loop is CASSLGGRDVGSTDTQYF. CDR3 bases: TGTGCCAGCAGCTTGGGCGGGAGGGACGTCGGGAGCACAGATACGCAGTATTTT.

This clone was picked up one time. The chain joins TRBV7-2 to TRBJ2-5; D may be TRBD2 (6 bases). V lost 5 bases and J 4 bases, leaving 11 bases between the germline ends. Germline lookup yields CDR1 SGHTA and CDR2 FQGNSA. This CDR3 has 13 residues. CDR3: CASSARGGETQYF. The CDR3 coding sequence is TGTGCCAGCAGCGCCCGGGGAGGAGAGACCCAGTACTTC.

The genes are TRBV20-1 and TRBJ2-1, with 8 bases fitting TRBD2. The CDR3 covers 15 residues. The ends lost 3 bases at V and 8 bases at J; junction bases unmatched: 12. Germline V gene sequence: CDR1 DFQATT, CDR2 SNEGSKA (reference sequence). The CDR3 DNA follows: TGCAGTGCTAGTCCAGCGGGAGTTGGGTGGTATGAGCAGTTCTTC. Protein sequence: CSASPAGVGWYEQFF.

V gene TRBV28 combines with J gene TRBJ2-1, with 7 positions matching TRBD2. Germline V gives CDR1 MDHEN, CDR2 SYDVKM. V gave up 4 bases and J gave up 7 bases; unmatched junction bases: 1. This CDR3 is built from 12 residues. The CDR3 nucleotides read TGTGCCAGCAGTTCGGGACTAAATGAGCAGTTCTTC. It is translated as CASSSGLNEQFF.

J is TRBJ2-3 and V is TRBV7-2, with D possibly matching TRBD1 (5 bases). Germline values: CDR1 SGHTA, CDR2 FQGNSA. This CDR3 contains 14 residues. Trimming removed 5 bases from V and 7 bases from J, with 16 bases in between. The CDR3: CASSPPGAINTQYF. DNA for the CDR3: TGTGCCAGCAGCCCGCCTGGGGCCATAAATACGCAGTATTTT.

The V call is TRBV7-8, the J call TRBJ2-5, with D possibly being TRBD2 (6 bases). Per the germline V gene, CDR1 is SGHVS and CDR2 is FQNEAQ. The CDR3 contains 16 residues. Trimming took off 0 bases at V and 4 bases at J, with 15 bases between the two ends. The CDR3 loop reads CASSLAVAARGETQYF. Written as DNA, the CDR3 is TGTGCCAGCAGCTTAGCTGTAGCGGCGCGGGGAGAGACCCAGTACTTC.

This clone has at least ten counts. This chain uses TRBV12-5 with TRBJ1-2; 9 nucleotides agree with TRBD1. Losses at the gene ends were 6 bases for V and 0 bases for J; bases not matched to a gene: 2. CDR1 and CDR2 (germline): LGHNT, FRNRAP. There are 14 residues in the CDR3. For the CDR3, the DNA is TGTGCTAGTGGGGGGACAGGGACTAACTATGGCTACACCTTC. It translates to CASGGTGTNYGYTF.